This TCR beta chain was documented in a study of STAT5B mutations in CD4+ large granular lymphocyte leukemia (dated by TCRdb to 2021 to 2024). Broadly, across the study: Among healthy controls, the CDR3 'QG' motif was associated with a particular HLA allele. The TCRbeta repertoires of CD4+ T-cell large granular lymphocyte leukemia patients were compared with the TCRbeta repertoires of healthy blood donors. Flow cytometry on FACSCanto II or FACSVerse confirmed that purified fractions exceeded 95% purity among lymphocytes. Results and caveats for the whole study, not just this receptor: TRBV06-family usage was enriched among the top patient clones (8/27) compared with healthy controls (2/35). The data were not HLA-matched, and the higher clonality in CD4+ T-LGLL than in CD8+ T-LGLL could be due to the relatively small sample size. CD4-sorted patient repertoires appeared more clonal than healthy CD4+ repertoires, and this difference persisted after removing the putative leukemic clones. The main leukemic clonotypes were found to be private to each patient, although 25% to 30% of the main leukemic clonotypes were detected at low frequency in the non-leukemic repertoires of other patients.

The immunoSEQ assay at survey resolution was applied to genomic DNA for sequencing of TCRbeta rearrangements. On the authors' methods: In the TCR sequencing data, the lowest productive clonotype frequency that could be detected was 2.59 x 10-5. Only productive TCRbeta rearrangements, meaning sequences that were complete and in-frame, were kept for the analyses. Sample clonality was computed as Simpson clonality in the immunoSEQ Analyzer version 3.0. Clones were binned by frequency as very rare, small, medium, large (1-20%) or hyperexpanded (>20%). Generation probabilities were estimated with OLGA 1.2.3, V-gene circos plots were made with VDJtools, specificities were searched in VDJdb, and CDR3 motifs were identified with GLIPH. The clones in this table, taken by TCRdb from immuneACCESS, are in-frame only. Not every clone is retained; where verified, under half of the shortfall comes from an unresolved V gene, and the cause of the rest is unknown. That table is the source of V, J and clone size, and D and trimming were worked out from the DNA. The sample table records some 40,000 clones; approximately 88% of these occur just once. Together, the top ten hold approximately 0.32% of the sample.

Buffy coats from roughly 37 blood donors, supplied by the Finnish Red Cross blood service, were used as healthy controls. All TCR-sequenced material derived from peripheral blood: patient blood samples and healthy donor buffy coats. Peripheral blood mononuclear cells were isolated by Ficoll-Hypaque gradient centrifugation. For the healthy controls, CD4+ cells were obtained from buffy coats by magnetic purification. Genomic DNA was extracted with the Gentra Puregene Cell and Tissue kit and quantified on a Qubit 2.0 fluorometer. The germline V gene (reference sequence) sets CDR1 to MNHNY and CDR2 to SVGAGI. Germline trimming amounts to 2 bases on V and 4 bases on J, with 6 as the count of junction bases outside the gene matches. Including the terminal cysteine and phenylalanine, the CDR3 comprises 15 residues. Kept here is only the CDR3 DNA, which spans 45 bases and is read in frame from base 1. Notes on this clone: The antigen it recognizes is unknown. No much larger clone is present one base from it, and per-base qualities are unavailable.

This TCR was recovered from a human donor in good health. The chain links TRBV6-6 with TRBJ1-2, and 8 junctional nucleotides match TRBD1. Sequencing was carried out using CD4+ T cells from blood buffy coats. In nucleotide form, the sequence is TGTGCCAGCAGTTACCGCGGGACAGGAGGCTATGGCTACACCTTC. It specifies CASSYRGTGGYGYTF.